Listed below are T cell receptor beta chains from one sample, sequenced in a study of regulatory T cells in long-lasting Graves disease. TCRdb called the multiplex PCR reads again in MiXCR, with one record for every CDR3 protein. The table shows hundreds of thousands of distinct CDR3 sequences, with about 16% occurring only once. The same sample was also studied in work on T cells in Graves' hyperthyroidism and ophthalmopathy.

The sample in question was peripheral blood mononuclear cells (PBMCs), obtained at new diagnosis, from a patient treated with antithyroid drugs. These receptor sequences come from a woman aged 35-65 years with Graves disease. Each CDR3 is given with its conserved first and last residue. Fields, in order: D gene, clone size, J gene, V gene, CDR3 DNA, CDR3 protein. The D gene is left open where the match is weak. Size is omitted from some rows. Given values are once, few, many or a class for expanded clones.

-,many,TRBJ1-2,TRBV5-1,TGCGCCAGCAGGCCTAGGATGGGGGACTATGGCTACACCTTC,CASRPRMGDYGYTF
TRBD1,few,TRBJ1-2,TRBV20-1,TGCAGTGCTAGAGACGGGACAGCAAACTATGGCTACACCTTC,CSARDGTANYGYTF
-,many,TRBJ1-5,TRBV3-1,TGTGCCAGCAGCCAAGATCTGGGGCCTAGCAATCAGCCCCAGCATTTT,CASSQDLGPSNQPQHF
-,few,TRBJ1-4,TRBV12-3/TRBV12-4,TGTGCCAGCAGTCTTGGACAGTTCGGTGAAAAACTGTTTTTT,CASSLGQFGEKLFF
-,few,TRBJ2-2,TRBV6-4,TGTGCCAGCTCCGAGGACGGGGGAACCGGGGAGCTGTTTTTT,CASSEDGGTGELFF
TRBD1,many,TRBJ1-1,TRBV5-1,TGCGCCAGCAGCTCCAGACAGGGTGACGGGAACACTGAAGCTTTCTTT,CASSSRQGDGNTEAFF
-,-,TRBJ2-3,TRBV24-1,TGTGCCACCAGTGATTTGGACGGGCACACAGATACGCAGTATTTT,CATSDLDGHTDTQYF
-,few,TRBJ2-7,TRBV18,TGTGCCAGCTCCCAGTCCCGGCAGGGGCACGAGCAGTACTTC,CASSQSRQGHEQYF
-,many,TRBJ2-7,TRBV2,TGTGCCACCCAAACGACAGGAACCTACGAGCAGTACTTC,CATQTTGTYEQYF
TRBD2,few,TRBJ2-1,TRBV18,TGTGCCAGCTCACCACCACTAGCGGGGGGTTTAGGTGAGCAGTTCTTC,CASSPPLAGGLGEQFF
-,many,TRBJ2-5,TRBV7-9,TGTGCCAGCTCCGCAAGGCCCCAAGAGACCCAGTACTTC,CASSARPQETQYF
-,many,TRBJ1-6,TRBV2,TGTGCCAGCAGTGAATCAGGGAGCAATTCACCCCTCCACTTT,CASSESGSNSPLHF
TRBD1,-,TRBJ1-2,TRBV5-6,TGTGCCAGCAGCCTTAGCGGCACTGGCGGGACAGGGGTGTATGGCTACACCTTC,CASSLSGTGGTGVYGYTF
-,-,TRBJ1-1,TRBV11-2,TGTGCCAGCAGCTTAGTGTTGACGAGGGGAGGTACTGAAGCTTTCTTT,CASSLVLTRGGTEAFF